One sample yielded the 11 T cell receptor beta chains listed below, sequenced in a study of blood T cell repertoires in COVID-19. Sequencing was performed with immunoSEQ multiplex PCR; in TCRdb, only in-frame clones are kept and a portion is missing. The table records over 45,000 clones, around 84% of them present only once. The sample was peripheral blood. The receptors derive from a man aged 45-60 years with active COVID-19.

The chain combines TRBV7-9 with TRBJ1-5, with 8 nucleotides matching TRBD1. Germline V gene data show CDR1 as SEHNR and CDR2 as FQNEAQ (reference sequence). The CDR3 is 14 residues long. V was clipped by 3 bases and J by 4 bases; unmatched bases: 2. The CDR3 spells CASSFGTGNQPQHF. The CDR3 coding sequence is TGTGCCAGCAGCTTCGGGACAGGTAATCAGCCCCAGCATTTT.

The chain employs TRBV4-3 and TRBJ2-1; 8 bases are shared with TRBD2. The CDR3 extends over 14 amino acids. Germline loops: CDR1 LGHNA, CDR2 YSLEER. Trimming took 0 bases from V and 7 from J; bases not matched to a gene: 2. This chain's CDR3 is CASSQEASGNEQFF. CDR3 nucleotides: TGCGCCAGCAGCCAAGAGGCTAGCGGGAATGAGCAGTTCTTC.

The rearrangement uses TRBV6-5 and TRBJ1-3; 9 positions match TRBD1. Trimming took 7 bases from V and 8 from J; bases not matched to a gene: 9. The germline V gene encodes CDR1 MNHEY and CDR2 SVGAGI. CDR3 length: 14 residues. This CDR3 reads CASIETRDRDTIYF. The DNA for the CDR3 is TGTGCCAGCATCGAGACTCGGGACAGGGACACCATATATTTT.

This clone was recorded a few times. The chain joins TRBV29-1 to TRBJ2-2, with D unresolved. The CDR3 sequence is 13 residues long. Per the germline V gene, CDR1 is SQVTM and CDR2 is ANQGSEA. Trimming removed 7 bases from V and 3 bases from J, with 12 bases in between. CDR3 amino acids: CSGSWAHTGELFF. The CDR3 DNA sequence: TGCAGCGGTTCCTGGGCTCACACCGGGGAGCTGTTTTTT.

The chain joins TRBV27 to TRBJ1-6; 7 bases agree with TRBD1. This CDR3 contains 16 residues. Germline V gives CDR1 MNHEY, CDR2 SMNVEV (reference sequence). Trimming removed 5 bases from V and 6 bases from J; junction bases left unmatched: 10. The CDR3 nucleotides read TGTGCCAGCAGTCCTCGAACAGGGGTGACTAATTCACCCCTCCACTTT. Translated, it gives CASSPRTGVTNSPLHF.

The chain has TRBV2 and TRBJ1-4, with D perhaps matching TRBD1 (5 bases). Germline CDR1 SNHLY, CDR2 FYNNEI. V was shortened by 5 bases and J by 8 bases, with 15 bases between the two germline ends. This CDR3 has 14 residues. The CDR3 DNA follows: TGTGCCAGCAGTTCTCTGGGGGGAGGAGAAAAACTGTTTTTT. It encodes CASSSLGGGEKLFF.

The V gene is TRBV5-1, the J gene TRBJ1-1; D perhaps matches TRBD1 (5 bases). V was pared by 2 bases and J by 5 bases, with 10 bases between. CDR1 and CDR2 from the germline V gene are SGHRS and YFSETQ. The length of the CDR3 is 13 residues. The CDR3 DNA is TGCGCCAGCAGCTTAGGGGTTCGGACTGAAGCTTTCTTT. It translates to CASSLGVRTEAFF.

This sequence joins TRBV7-9 and TRBJ1-1, with D possibly being TRBD1 (6 bases). The CDR3 contains 15 residues. V was trimmed by 3 bases and J by 4 bases, leaving 15 bases between them. Germline CDR1 reads SEHNR; CDR2 reads FQNEAQ (reference sequence). CDR3 coding DNA: TGTGCCAGCAGCTTTACGACAGGCGGGAGCACTGAAGCTTTCTTT. This codes for CASSFTTGGSTEAFF.

This chain uses TRBV28 with TRBJ1-5; no firm D call. V dropped 4 bases and J dropped 2 bases, with 15 bases sitting between them. The CDR3 loop spans 16 amino acids. The germline gives CDR1 MDHEN, CDR2 SYDVKM. DNA of the CDR3: TGTGCCAGCAGTTCCCCAAGGTGGGCTGGCAATCAGCCCCAGCATTTT. Its translation is CASSSPRWAGNQPQHF.

The chain employs TRBV7-2 and TRBJ2-7; TRBD2 matches at 16 bases. Germline loops: CDR1 SGHTA, CDR2 FQGNSA. The CDR3 length is 18 residues. J gave up 4 bases and V 5 bases, and 11 bases lay outside the gene matches. CDR3 DNA sequence: TGTGCCAGCAGCCCGGGACTAGCGGGGGGGTCTCTTTTGTACGAGCAGTACTTC. This translates into CASSPGLAGGSLLYEQYF.

The chain uses TRBV27 and TRBJ1-2; 8 nucleotides agree with TRBD1. From germline, CDR1 is MNHEY and CDR2 SMNVEV (reference sequence). CDR3 length: 13 amino acids. The ends lost 3 bases at V and 8 bases at J; junction bases unmatched: 5. The CDR3 DNA sequence: TGTGCCAGCAGTTTGACAGGGGACGAGGGCTACACCTTC. The encoded protein is CASSLTGDEGYTF.